A selection of T cell receptor beta chains follows, all from one sample in a study of blood T cell repertoires in COVID-19. TCRdb's copy holds only in-frame clones and misses some; the assay was immunoSEQ multiplex PCR. The data contain about 300,000 clones, about nine tenths of them singletons. The sequenced material came from peripheral blood. Every receptor here comes from a woman aged 30 to 39 with COVID-19, enrolled during active disease. CDR3s include the opening cysteine and the closing phenylalanine or tryptophan. D genes are given only for firm matches.

d_gene	v_gene	len	CDR3aa
NA	TRBV11-2	13	CASSWGTNNEQFF
NA	TRBV7-2	12	CASSLAWGVYTF
TRBD1	TRBV4-1	16	CASSLRDRVNTGELFF
NA	TRBV10-2	14	CASSGTAAYTEAFF
NA	TRBV6-5	14	CASSYSGSYYGYTF
NA	TRBV2	16	CASARIESAEIYGYTF
NA	TRBV19	16	CASSWSKGVYTGELFF
TRBD1	TRBV19	16	CASSIVRQGRNQPQHF
TRBD1	TRBV11-3	16	CASSLWDRKNTGELFF
NA	TRBV6-5	14	CASSYSRQRYEQYF
NA	TRBV5-1	13	CASSALGEGNTTF
TRBD1	TRBV4-3	15	CASSQGQGSNSPLHF
TRBD2	TRBV5-1	14	CASDNGGDADTQYF
NA	TRBV10-3	11	CAIGATGELFF
NA	TRBV5-4	18	CASSLGAQGKTDTGELFF
NA	TRBV5-1	16	CASSLSSINSNYGYTF
NA	TRBV3-1/TRBV3-2	17	CASSQVLATASGNTIYF
NA	TRBV28	14	CASSAGGSQETQYF
TRBD1	TRBV15	15	CATRNAWDSYNEQFF
TRBD1	TRBV5-5	13	CASSRTGGRGYTF
NA	TRBV4-1	15	CASSQEAGLNTEAFF
NA	TRBV5-6	11	CASSQGGKQFF
NA	TRBV6-5	12	CASSPGTGELFF
TRBD1	TRBV5-6	15	CASSRAGTGGYEQYF
TRBD2	TRBV7-3	13	CASSSNAGDEQYF
NA	TRBV3-1/TRBV3-2	12	CASSPSGNTIYF
NA	TRBV2	14	CASSAAPPSYEQYF
NA	TRBV9	16	CASSPRQDRRNTEAFF
NA	TRBV4-2	11	CASAKLYGYTF
TRBD2	TRBV11-3	11	CASRGAGEQFF
TRBD1	TRBV18	17	CASSPRGDSSGNTEAFF
NA	TRBV5-6	16	CASSLSWRAGANVLTF
TRBD1	TRBV5-1	16	CASSLVGDRGADTQYF
NA	TRBV20-1	11	CSAWAGAGYTF
NA	TRBV7-9	15	CASSLTGGVNTEAFF
NA	TRBV9	9	CASSEQAFF